This entry features one TCR beta chain sequence. Study processing details: Amplification from reference gene primers served as the basis for estimated nucleated cell counts. Produced via immunoSEQ multiplex PCR; TCRdb's table is partial and in-frame only. V, J and clone size are those of that table, while D and trimming were read from the DNA. The sample records 55,000 to 75,000 clones, around 82% being singletons. This sample is part of a study of blood T cell repertoires in COVID-19. Study overall: Sites in the United States, Italy and Spain provided acute and convalescent COVID-19 samples. PBMCs, B-cell-depleted T cells, or T cells provided the cDNA or gDNA that made up the material.

V was trimmed by 4 bases and J by 0 bases, leaving 7 bases between them. CDR3 size: 14 residues. CDR1 is LGHNA, CDR2 YSLEER, per germline. Sequencing input: peripheral blood. The sequence derives from a man older than 75 with active COVID-19. The chain couples TRBV4-3 to TRBJ1-3, with D uncertain. CDR3 amino acids: CASSLDNSGNTIYF. CDR3 coding DNA: TGCGCCAGCAGCCTAGACAACTCTGGAAACACCATATATTTT.